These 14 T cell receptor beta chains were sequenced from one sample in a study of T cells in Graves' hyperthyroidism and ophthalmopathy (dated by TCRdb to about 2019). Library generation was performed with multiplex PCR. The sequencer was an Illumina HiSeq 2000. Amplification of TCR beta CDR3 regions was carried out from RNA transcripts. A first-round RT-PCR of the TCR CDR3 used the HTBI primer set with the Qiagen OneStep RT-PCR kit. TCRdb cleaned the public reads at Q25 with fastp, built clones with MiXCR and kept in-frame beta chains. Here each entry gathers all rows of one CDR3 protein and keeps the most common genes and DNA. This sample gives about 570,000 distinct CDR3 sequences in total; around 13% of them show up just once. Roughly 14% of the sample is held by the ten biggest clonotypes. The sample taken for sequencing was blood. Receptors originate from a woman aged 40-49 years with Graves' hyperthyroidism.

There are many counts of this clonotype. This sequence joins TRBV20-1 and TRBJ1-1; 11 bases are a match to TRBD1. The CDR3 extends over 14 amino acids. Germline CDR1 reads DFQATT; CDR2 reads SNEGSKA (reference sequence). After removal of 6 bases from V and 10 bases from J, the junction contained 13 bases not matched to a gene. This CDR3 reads CSAFVLGQGGPAFF. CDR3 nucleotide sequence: TGCAGTGCCTTCGTCTTGGGACAGGGGGGGCCAGCTTTCTTT.

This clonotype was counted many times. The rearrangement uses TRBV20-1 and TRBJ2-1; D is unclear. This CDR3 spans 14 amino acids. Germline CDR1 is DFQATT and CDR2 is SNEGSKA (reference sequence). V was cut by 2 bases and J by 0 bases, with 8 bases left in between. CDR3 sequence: CSARRQDSYNEQFF. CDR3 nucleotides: TGCAGTGCTAGACGGCAGGACTCCTACAATGAGCAGTTCTTC.

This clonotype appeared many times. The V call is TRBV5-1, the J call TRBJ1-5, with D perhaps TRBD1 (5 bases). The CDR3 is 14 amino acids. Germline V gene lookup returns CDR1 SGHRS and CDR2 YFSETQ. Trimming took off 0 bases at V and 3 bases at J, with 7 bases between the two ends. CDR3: CASSLGGLNQPQHF. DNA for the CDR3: TGCGCCAGCAGCTTGGGGGGCCTCAATCAGCCCCAGCATTTT.

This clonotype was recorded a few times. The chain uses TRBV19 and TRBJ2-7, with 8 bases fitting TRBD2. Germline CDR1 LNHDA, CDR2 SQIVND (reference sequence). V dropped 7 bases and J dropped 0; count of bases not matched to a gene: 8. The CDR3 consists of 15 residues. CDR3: CASTSGSHPSYEQYF. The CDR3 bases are TGTGCCAGTACAAGCGGGAGTCACCCCTCCTACGAGCAGTACTTC.

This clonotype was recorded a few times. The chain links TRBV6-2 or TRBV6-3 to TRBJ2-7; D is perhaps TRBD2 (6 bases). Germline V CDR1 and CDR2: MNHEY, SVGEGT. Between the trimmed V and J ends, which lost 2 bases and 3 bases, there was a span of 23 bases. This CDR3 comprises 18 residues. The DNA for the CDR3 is TGTGCCAGCAGTTACAAGGGATACCGCGCTAGCGCCTACTACGAGCAGTACTTC. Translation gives CASSYKGYRASAYYEQYF.

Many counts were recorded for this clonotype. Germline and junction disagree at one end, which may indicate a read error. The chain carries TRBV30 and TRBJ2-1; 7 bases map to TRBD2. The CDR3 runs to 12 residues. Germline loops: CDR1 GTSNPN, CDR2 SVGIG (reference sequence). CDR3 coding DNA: TGTGCCGGGAGGGCCCCCTACAATGAGCAGTTCTTC. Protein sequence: CAGRAPYNEQFF.

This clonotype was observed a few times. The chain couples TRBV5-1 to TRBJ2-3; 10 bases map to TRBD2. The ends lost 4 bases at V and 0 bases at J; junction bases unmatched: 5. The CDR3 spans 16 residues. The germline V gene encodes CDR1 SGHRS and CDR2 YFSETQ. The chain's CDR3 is CASSRASGGSTDTQYF. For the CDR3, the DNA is TGCGCCAGCAGCAGGGCTAGCGGGGGCAGCACAGATACGCAGTATTTT.

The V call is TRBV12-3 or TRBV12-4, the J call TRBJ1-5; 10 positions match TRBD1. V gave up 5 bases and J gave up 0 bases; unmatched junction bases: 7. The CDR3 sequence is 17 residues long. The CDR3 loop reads CASSEDRGDFSNQPQHF. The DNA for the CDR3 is TGTGCCAGCAGTGAGGACAGGGGGGACTTTAGCAATCAGCCCCAGCATTTT.

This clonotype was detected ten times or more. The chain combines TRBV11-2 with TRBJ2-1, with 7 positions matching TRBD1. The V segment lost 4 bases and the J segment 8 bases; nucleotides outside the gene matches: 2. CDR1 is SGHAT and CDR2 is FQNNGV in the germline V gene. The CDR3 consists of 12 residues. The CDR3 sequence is CASSSQGYEQFF. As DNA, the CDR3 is TGTGCCAGCAGCTCACAGGGGTATGAGCAGTTCTTC.

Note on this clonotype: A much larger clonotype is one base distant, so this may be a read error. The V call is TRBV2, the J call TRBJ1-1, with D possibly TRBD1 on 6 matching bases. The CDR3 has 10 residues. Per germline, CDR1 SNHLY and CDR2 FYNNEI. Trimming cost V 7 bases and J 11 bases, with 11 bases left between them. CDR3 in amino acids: CASTGAWAFF. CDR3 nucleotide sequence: TGTGCCAGCACAGGGGCTTGGGCTTTCTTT. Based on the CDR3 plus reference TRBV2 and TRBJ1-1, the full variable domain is EPEVTQTPSHQVTQMGQEVILRCVPISNHLYFYWYRQILGQKVEFLVSFYNNEISEKSEIFDDQFSVERPDGSNFTLKIRSTKLEDSAMYFCASTGAWAFFGQGTRLTVV.

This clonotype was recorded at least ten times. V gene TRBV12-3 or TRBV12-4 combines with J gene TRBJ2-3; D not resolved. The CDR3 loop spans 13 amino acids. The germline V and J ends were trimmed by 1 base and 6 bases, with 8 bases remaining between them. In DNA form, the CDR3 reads TGTGCCAGCAGTTTAGGGGTACGGGATACGCAGTATTTT. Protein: CASSLGVRDTQYF.

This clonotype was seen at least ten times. The CDR3 loop reads CASSLSGTDQYF. The CDR3 region has the DNA TGTGCCAGCAGTTTATCGGGGACTGACCAGTACTTC. This rearrangement joins TRBV28 to TRBJ2-5; maybe TRBD2 (6 bases). The CDR3 contains 12 residues. Trimming took off 1 base at V and 10 bases at J, with 10 bases between the two ends. Germline CDR1 reads MDHEN; CDR2 reads SYDVKM.

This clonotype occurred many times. Here the CDR3 reads CASSLMGGSGNEQFF. For the CDR3, the DNA is TGTGCCAGCAGCTTAATGGGCGGGAGCGGGAATGAGCAGTTCTTC. The rearrangement uses TRBV7-3 and TRBJ2-1, with 7 bases matching TRBD2. The V and J ends lost 1 base and 7 bases, in that order; junction bases with no gene match: 7. The CDR3 covers 15 residues. Germline-derived CDR1 and CDR2 are SGHTA and FQGTGA.

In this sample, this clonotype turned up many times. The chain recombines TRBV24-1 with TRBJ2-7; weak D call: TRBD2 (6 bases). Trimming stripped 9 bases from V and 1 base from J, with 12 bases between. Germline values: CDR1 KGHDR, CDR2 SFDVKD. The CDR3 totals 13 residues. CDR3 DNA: TGTGCCACCTCCCGGAGGGATTCCTACGAGCAGTACTTC. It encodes CATSRRDSYEQYF.